This record covers a single T cell receptor (beta chain). The data are from a study of control samples from healthy donors and cancer patients. Measured with immunoSEQ multiplex PCR; TCRdb has only the in-frame clones, and not every one. The sample carries 400,000 to 500,000 clones, 75% to 95% recorded once. Trimming removed 6 bases at V and 2 bases at J, with 13 bases between. The CDR3 has 14 amino acids. Germline CDR1 ENHRY, CDR2 SYGVKD. Sequencing was performed on PBMCs. The chain joins TRBV10-3 to TRBJ1-2; TRBD1 is a possible D gene (5 bases). This clonotype was sampled from a middle-aged man with head and neck cancer. CDR3 DNA: TGTGCCATCAGACCGGGACTCAGGAACTATGGCTACACCTTC. Protein: CAIRPGLRNYGYTF.